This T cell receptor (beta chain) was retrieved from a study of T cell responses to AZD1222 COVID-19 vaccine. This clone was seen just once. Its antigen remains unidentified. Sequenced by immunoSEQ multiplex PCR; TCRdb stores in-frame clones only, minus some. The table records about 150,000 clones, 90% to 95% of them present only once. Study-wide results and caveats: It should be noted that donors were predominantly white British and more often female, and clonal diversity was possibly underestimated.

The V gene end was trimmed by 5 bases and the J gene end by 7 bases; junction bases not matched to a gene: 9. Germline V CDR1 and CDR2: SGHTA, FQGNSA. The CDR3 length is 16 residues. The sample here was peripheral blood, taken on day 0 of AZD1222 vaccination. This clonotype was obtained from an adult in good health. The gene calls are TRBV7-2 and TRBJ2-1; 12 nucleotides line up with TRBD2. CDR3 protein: CASSPRGLAGRNEQFF. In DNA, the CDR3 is TGTGCCAGCAGCCCTCGAGGACTAGCGGGAAGGAATGAGCAGTTCTTC.